This TCR beta chain was obtained from a study of blood T cell repertoires in COVID-19. Across the study: Acute and convalescent COVID-19 samples came from the United States, Italy and Spain.

Authors' methods: Reference gene primers were amplified, and this amplification served to estimate nucleated cell counts. The protocol was immunoSEQ multiplex PCR, while the TCRdb copy is restricted to in-frame clones and leaves out a portion. For V, J and clone size, that table is used; D and trimming come from the DNA. Among fewer than 350,000 clones listed, around 90% were seen once. There are 14 residues in the CDR3. Looked up from germline, CDR1 is SGHTA and CDR2 is FQGTGA. V was shortened by 0 bases and J by 8 bases, with 8 bases between the two germline ends. Participant ages covered about 18 to 95 years across about two dozen US areas. In assigning cohorts, the study relied on participant-reported clinical history.

The V and J genes are TRBV7-3 and TRBJ1-6; D might be TRBD1 (5 bases). The sequencing input was PBMCs or T cells enriched from blood (not recorded which). This TCR was recovered from a woman aged 18-35 years with acute COVID-19. CDR3 in DNA: TGTGCCAGCAGCTTAACGGGGGGAGATTCACCCCTCCACTTT. It encodes CASSLTGGDSPLHF.